The clone carrying this TCR beta chain was found a few times. The record originates from a study of human T cells and chemical hapten exposure. The germline V and J ends were trimmed by 2 bases and 7 bases, with 18 bases remaining between them. Germline V CDR1 and CDR2: DFQATT, SNEGSKA (reference sequence). The CDR3 runs 15 residues. TCRdb re-analysed the RACE reads in MiXCR, keeping a single row per CDR3 protein. The sample comprises 150,000 or so distinct CDR3 sequences, roughly 15% of which are singletons, and 1.7% rests with the top ten. Sample time point: patch test 1, 2 weeks after DPC sensitization. The treatment here: therapeutic diphenylcyclopropenone sensitization with weekly scalp DPC.

This clonotype was obtained from a woman under 40 with alopecia areata. Some clones in this sample may be carry-over from other donors' samples. V and J are TRBV20-1 and TRBJ2-1, with D perhaps matching TRBD1 (6 bases). The specimen was whole blood, collected in connection with sensitization to the hapten diphenylcyclopropenone (DPC). CDR3 in DNA: TGCAGTGCTAGAAACTTCAGGGGCCGGGGAAATGAGCAGTTCTTC. It yields the protein CSARNFRGRGNEQFF.